This T cell receptor beta chain was identified in a study of control samples from healthy donors and cancer patients. The germline V gene encodes CDR1 SEHNR and CDR2 FQNEAQ (reference sequence). V was pared by 1 base and J by 5 bases, with 8 bases between. CDR3 length equals 13 residues. Profiled with immunoSEQ multiplex PCR; TCRdb holds only in-frame clones, not every one. The sample carries roughly 130,000 clones, 90% recorded once. The source material was blood. This chain links TRBV7-9 with TRBJ1-2; D ambiguous. This clonotype originated in a young man in good health. In DNA, the CDR3 is TGTGCCAGCAGCTTAGGGACGGAGTATGGCTACACCTTC. Translation: CASSLGTEYGYTF. Supplemented by reference TRBV7-9 and TRBJ1-2, the full variable domain reads DTGVSQNPRHKITKRGQNVTFRCDPISEHNRLYWYRQTLGQGPEFLTYFQNEAQLEKSRLLSDRFSAERPKGSFSTLEIQRTEQGDSAMYLCASSLGTEYGYTFGSGTRLTVV.